The clone carrying this T cell receptor (beta chain) was detected only once. PCR was performed a second time for about 6 to 11 cycles using a sample-barcoded 5' primer and a J-beta primer mix. TCRdb re-called the 5' RACE reads through MiXCR, storing one row per CDR3 protein. The sample holds more than 900,000 distinct CDR3 sequences, roughly a quarter seen once. This record belongs to a study of blood T cells in healthy people across ages. The same specimen was also included in a second study, on T cells of mothers and their children.

This receptor was taken from a girl aged 2 to 10 in good health. Sequenced: blood.

The CDR3 sequence is CASRRNLGQNNYGYTF. In nucleotides, the CDR3 is TGTGCCAGCAGGAGAAACTTGGGACAGAATAACTATGGCTACACCTTC. This chain links TRBV7-9 with TRBJ1-2, with 7 bases identical to TRBD1. The germline V gene has CDR1 SEHNR and CDR2 FQNEAQ (reference sequence). Losses at the gene ends were 6 bases for V and 1 base for J; bases not matched to a gene: 11. The CDR3 totals 16 residues.